Listed below are T cell receptor beta chains from one sample, sequenced in a study of T-cell memory formation after mild COVID-19. Each CDR3 protein is one row after TCRdb ran MiXCR on the 5' RACE reads. The data contain about 200,000 distinct CDR3 sequences, approximately 16% of them singletons. The sample comprised PBMCs or a T cell subset sorted from them (not recorded which). All receptors derive from an adult woman who had mild COVID-19 (a few samples of this study predate the infection). Cell type and time point are not known. Both conserved end residues are part of each CDR3. A D gene is named only where the DNA matches it firmly. Size is stated for part of the rows, as once, few or many counts, or as a class when the clone is expanded.

>TRBJ2-7|.|TRBV12-5|TRBD1
CASGLVHGTGVYEQYF
TGTGCTAGTGGTTTGGTACATGGGACAGGGGTCTACGAGCAGTACTTC
>TRBJ2-1|once|TRBV14|.
CASSLRGSYHEQFF
TGTGCCAGCAGCCTCCGGGGTAGCTACCATGAGCAGTTCTTC
>TRBJ1-2|.|TRBV24-1|.
CATSASDRLAPTF
TGTGCCACCAGTGCCTCCGACCGCTTAGCCCCCACCTTC
>TRBJ2-2|.|TRBV7-3|TRBD2
CASSPSGAGGTGELFF
TGTGCCAGCAGCCCGAGTGGGGCGGGAGGAACCGGGGAGCTGTTTTTT
>TRBJ2-7|.|TRBV6-6|TRBD2
CASSPYPPRLAGGYEQYF
TGTGCCAGCAGTCCATACCCCCCGCGACTAGCGGGAGGGTACGAGCAGTACTTC
>TRBJ2-3|few|TRBV18|.
CASSPALASDTQYF
TGTGCCAGCTCGCCGGCCCTAGCGTCAGATACGCAGTATTTT
>TRBJ2-1|.|TRBV24-1|.
CATSKNNEQFF
TGTGCCACCAGTAAGAACAATGAGCAGTTCTTC
>TRBJ1-4|.|TRBV7-9|.
CASSLAGATNEKLFF
TGTGCCAGCAGCTTGGCGGGGGCAACTAATGAAAAACTGTTTTTT
>TRBJ2-7|few|TRBV6-1|.
CASSVTMTAHSYEQYF
TGTGCCAGCAGTGTGACCATGACAGCTCACTCCTACGAGCAGTACTTC
>TRBJ2-1|.|TRBV9|.
CASSVEGSYYNEQFF
TGTGCCAGCAGCGTGGAGGGGAGCTACTACAATGAGCAGTTCTTC
>TRBJ1-1|once|TRBV4-2|.
CASSARSGGGNTEAFF
TGTGCCAGCAGTGCCAGGAGCGGAGGAGGGAACACTGAAGCTTTCTTT
>TRBJ2-5|.|TRBV3-1|TRBD2
CASSQPSGRGETQYF
TGTGCCAGCAGCCAACCTAGCGGGAGAGGGGAGACCCAGTACTTC
>TRBJ2-2|many|TRBV12-3/TRBV12-4|.
CASSFAGELFF
TGTGCCAGCAGTTTTGCCGGGGAGCTGTTTTTT
>TRBJ2-5|.|TRBV9|.
CASIEEGGPWETQYF
TGTGCCAGCATCGAAGAAGGAGGCCCCTGGGAGACCCAGTACTTC
>TRBJ2-4|.|TRBV11-2|.
CASSQFVTAKNIQYF
TGTGCCAGCAGCCAGTTCGTTACCGCCAAAAACATTCAGTACTTC
>TRBJ2-6|.|TRBV6-5|.
CASSYDTEVGANVLTF
TGTGCCAGCAGTTACGACACGGAGGTTGGGGCCAACGTCCTGACTTTC
>TRBJ1-5|few|TRBV20-1|.
CSAGQSNQPQHF
TGCAGTGCCGGACAGAGCAATCAGCCCCAGCATTTT
>TRBJ2-1|few|TRBV4-2|.
CASSLGLDSLGEQFF
TGTGCCAGCAGCCTCGGACTGGACTCTCTTGGGGAGCAGTTCTTC
>TRBJ2-2|few|TRBV5-1|.
CASSLARALDTGELFF
TGCGCCAGCAGCTTGGCCAGGGCTTTGGACACCGGGGAGCTGTTTTTT
>TRBJ2-1|.|TRBV20-1|.
CSALAYLREQFF
TGCAGTGCGCTAGCGTACCTCAGGGAGCAGTTCTTC